A selection of T cell receptor beta chains follows, all from one sample in a study of T-cell memory formation after mild COVID-19. MiXCR, run by TCRdb on the 5' RACE reads, gives a single entry per CDR3 protein. The sample contains 250,000 to 300,000 distinct CDR3 sequences, under 8.5% of which appear only once. The specimen sequenced was PBMCs or a T cell subset sorted from them (not recorded which). The receptors were gathered from a man younger than 35 who had mild COVID-19 (a few samples of this study predate the infection). Cell type and time point are not known. The CDR3 runs from the conserved cysteine through the conserved F or W. D genes are given only for firm matches. Some rows have no size entry. The others give once, few or many, or a class for an expanded clone.

j_call	v_call	d_call	clone_size	cdr3_aa	cdr3_nt
TRBJ1-2	TRBV4-3	NA	few	CASSPVPQVTNYGYTF	TGCGCCAGCAGCCCGGTCCCGCAGGTTACAAACTATGGCTACACCTTC
TRBJ1-2	TRBV7-9	NA	many	CASSPWEVGYTF	TGTGCCAGCAGCCCCTGGGAGGTTGGCTACACCTTC
TRBJ1-2	TRBV12-3/TRBV12-4	NA	NA	CASSLAVQNGYTF	TGTGCCAGCAGTTTAGCAGTCCAGAATGGCTACACCTTC
TRBJ2-1	TRBV7-9	NA	NA	CASSLGGMNEQFF	TGTGCCAGCAGCTTAGGGGGTATGAATGAGCAGTTCTTC
TRBJ1-1	TRBV20-1	NA	NA	CSARDYLGLGNTEAFF	TGCAGTGCTAGAGATTATCTTGGTTTAGGGAACACTGAAGCTTTCTTT
TRBJ2-6	TRBV5-1	NA	NA	CASGGDSGANVLTF	TGCGCCAGTGGGGGAGACTCTGGGGCCAACGTCCTGACTTTC
TRBJ2-7	TRBV30	TRBD2	NA	CAWSRTSGRYYEQYF	TGTGCCTGGAGTCGAACTAGCGGGCGATACTACGAGCAGTACTTC
TRBJ1-6	TRBV5-1	TRBD1	NA	CASSVTGDNSPLHF	TGCGCCAGCAGCGTTACAGGGGATAATTCACCCCTCCACTTT
TRBJ2-7	TRBV7-2	NA	NA	CASSYGDYEQYF	TGTGCCAGCAGCTACGGAGACTACGAGCAGTACTTC
TRBJ2-1	TRBV4-1	NA	many	CASSQDGAGSYNEQFF	TGCGCCAGCAGCCAAGATGGGGCGGGCTCCTACAATGAGCAGTTCTTC
TRBJ2-1	TRBV7-2	TRBD1	many	CASSLDRGDEQFF	TGTGCCAGCAGCTTAGACAGGGGCGATGAGCAGTTCTTC
TRBJ2-1	TRBV7-2	TRBD2	few	CASSSAVGLAGGGYNEQFF	TGTGCCAGCAGCTCCGCCGTGGGACTAGCGGGGGGGGGTTACAATGAGCAGTTCTTC
TRBJ2-3	TRBV7-3	TRBD2	few	CASSLSGGIHTQYF	TGTGCCAGCAGCTTATCCGGGGGGATTCATACGCAGTATTTT
TRBJ2-3	TRBV7-2	TRBD1	many	CASSLQGAATDTQYF	TGTGCCAGCAGCCTACAGGGGGCCGCCACAGATACGCAGTATTTT
TRBJ1-6	TRBV12-3/TRBV12-4	NA	NA	CASSLVETAQSLHF	TGTGCCAGCAGTTTAGTTGAGACCGCTCAATCCCTCCACTTT
TRBJ2-1	TRBV10-3	NA	NA	CAISESRRGTYNEQFF	TGTGCCATCAGTGAGTCGCGTCGGGGGACCTACAATGAGCAGTTCTTC
TRBJ2-5	TRBV10-3	NA	few	CAISEKGTGVSYQETQYF	TGTGCCATCAGTGAAAAGGGAACAGGAGTTTCGTACCAAGAGACCCAGTACTTC
TRBJ2-3	TRBV7-9	TRBD1	few	CASSSSTGALSTDTQYF	TGTGCCAGCAGCTCATCAACAGGGGCTCTTAGCACAGATACGCAGTATTTT
TRBJ2-5	TRBV5-1	TRBD1	NA	CASSTRTGVEETQYF	TGCGCCAGCAGCACCCGGACAGGAGTAGAAGAGACCCAGTACTTC
TRBJ2-3	TRBV7-9	NA	NA	CASSAGVSADTQYF	TGTGCCAGCAGCGCGGGCGTCAGCGCAGATACGCAGTATTTT
TRBJ2-7	TRBV20-1	NA	many	CSAALPSLGSYEQYF	TGCAGTGCTGCCCTCCCCTCTCTTGGGTCGTACGAGCAGTACTTC
TRBJ2-2	TRBV2	NA	NA	CASSEMGPLNTGELFF	TGTGCCAGCAGTGAAATGGGACCGCTGAACACCGGGGAGCTGTTTTTT
TRBJ2-1	TRBV10-3	TRBD1	many	CAIRQQGVTDNEQFF	TGTGCCATCAGGCAACAGGGGGTAACGGACAATGAGCAGTTCTTC
TRBJ2-3	TRBV18	NA	many	CASSPAGNTDTQYF	TGTGCCAGCTCACCAGCGGGGAACACAGATACGCAGTATTTT
TRBJ2-2	TRBV7-8	NA	many	CASSVRVDSSGELFF	TGTGCCAGCAGCGTGCGGGTTGACAGTTCCGGGGAGCTGTTTTTT
TRBJ2-2	TRBV7-9	NA	NA	CASSFPSRNTGELFF	TGTGCCAGCAGCTTTCCTAGCCGGAACACCGGGGAGCTGTTTTTT
TRBJ1-6	TRBV5-1	TRBD1	NA	CASSGIQGAHSPLHF	TGCGCCAGCAGCGGGATACAGGGGGCTCATTCACCCCTCCACTTT
TRBJ1-5	TRBV12-3/TRBV12-4	TRBD1	NA	CASSGDRRRQPQHF	TGTGCCAGCAGTGGGGACAGGCGGCGGCAGCCCCAGCATTTT
TRBJ2-2	TRBV7-9	TRBD2	NA	CASSLAGTSGMTLPGELFF	TGTGCCAGCAGCTTAGCCGGGACTAGCGGGATGACACTACCCGGGGAGCTGTTTTTT
TRBJ2-1	TRBV28	NA	many	CASSESGQEQFF	TGTGCCAGCAGTGAATCTGGACAGGAGCAGTTCTTC
TRBJ2-1	TRBV5-1	TRBD1	once	CASSRPGTGFGSYNEQFF	TGCGCCAGCAGCCGTCCCGGGACAGGGTTCGGCTCCTACAATGAGCAGTTCTTC
TRBJ2-7	TRBV12-3/TRBV12-4	TRBD1	NA	CASAQQGEFYEQYF	TGTGCCAGCGCTCAACAGGGGGAGTTCTACGAGCAGTACTTC
TRBJ1-2	TRBV6-2/TRBV6-3	NA	NA	CASSLRGGNGYTF	TGTGCCAGCAGTTTACGGGGCGGAAATGGCTACACCTTC
TRBJ1-2	TRBV2	NA	many	CASCWTDYYGYTF	TGTGCCAGCTGCTGGACAGACTACTATGGCTACACCTTC
TRBJ2-1	TRBV6-6	TRBD2	NA	CASSLRGGSDEQFF	TGTGCCAGCAGTTTACGGGGGGGCAGTGATGAGCAGTTCTTC
TRBJ2-1	TRBV6-4	NA	few	CASSEGATRGYEQFF	TGTGCCAGCAGTGAGGGGGCCACTAGAGGCTATGAGCAGTTCTTC
TRBJ2-2	TRBV7-2	NA	many	CASSLGLRNGELFF	TGTGCCAGCAGCTTAGGTCTGAGGAACGGGGAGCTGTTTTTT
TRBJ2-5	TRBV7-2	NA	NA	CASSLAGLRETQYF	TGTGCCAGCAGCTTAGCGGGGTTGAGGGAGACCCAGTACTTC
TRBJ2-6	TRBV6-2/TRBV6-3	NA	NA	CASSYWRTGANVLTF	TGTGCCAGCAGTTACTGGAGGACTGGGGCCAACGTCCTGACTTTC
TRBJ1-4	TRBV7-9	NA	few	CASSPGAGMATNEKLFF	TGTGCCAGCAGCCCCGGGGCAGGCATGGCAACTAATGAAAAACTGTTTTTT
TRBJ1-2	TRBV28	NA	NA	CASTRDPNGYTF	TGTGCCAGCACGAGGGATCCCAATGGCTACACCTTC
TRBJ2-2	TRBV12-3/TRBV12-4	NA	NA	CASSFSSGGELFF	TGTGCCAGCAGTTTCTCGAGCGGCGGGGAGCTGTTTTTT
TRBJ2-1	TRBV18	TRBD1	NA	CASSRTSGQDYNEQFF	TGTGCCAGCTCACGTACCTCCGGACAGGATTACAATGAGCAGTTCTTC
TRBJ2-5	TRBV7-8	NA	NA	CASSSQLDPAGETQYF	TGTGCCAGCAGCTCTCAACTCGACCCGGCGGGAGAGACCCAGTACTTC
TRBJ1-5	TRBV10-3	TRBD1	many	CAISSQDRGLSNQPQHF	TGTGCCATCAGTAGCCAGGACAGGGGGCTTAGCAATCAGCCCCAGCATTTT